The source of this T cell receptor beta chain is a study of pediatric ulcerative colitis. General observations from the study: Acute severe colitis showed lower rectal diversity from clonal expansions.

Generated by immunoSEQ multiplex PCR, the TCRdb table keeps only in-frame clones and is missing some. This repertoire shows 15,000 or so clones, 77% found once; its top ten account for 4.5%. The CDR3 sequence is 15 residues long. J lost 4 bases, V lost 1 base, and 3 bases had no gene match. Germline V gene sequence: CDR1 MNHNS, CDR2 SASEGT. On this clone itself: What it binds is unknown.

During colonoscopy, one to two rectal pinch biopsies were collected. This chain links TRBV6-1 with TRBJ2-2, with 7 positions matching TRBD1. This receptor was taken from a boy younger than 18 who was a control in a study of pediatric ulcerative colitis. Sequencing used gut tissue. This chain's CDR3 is CASSEVRQGTGELFF. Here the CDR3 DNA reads TGTGCCAGCAGTGAAGTCAGACAGGGCACCGGGGAGCTGTTTTTT.